These T cell receptor beta chains were read from a single sample in a study of shared clonotypes between healthy human individuals. Method: immunoSEQ multiplex PCR; TCRdb's copy keeps in-frame clones and lacks some. The sample records roughly 1,500,000 clones, 98% being singletons. The sample comprised naive CD4+ T cells sorted from blood. The receptors come from a man between 25 and 39 years old in good health. Each CDR3 is given with its conserved first and last residue. Each record gives: V gene, D gene, J gene, clone size, CDR3 DNA, CDR3 protein. A D gene is named only where the DNA matches it firmly. For some rows the clone size is stated as once, few or many, or as a class when expanded; others skip it.

TRBV19	TRBD2	TRBJ2-1	-	TGTGCCAGTAGTATCCGGGTAGGGACTAGCTCTGAGCAGTTCTTC	CASSIRVGTSSEQFF
TRBV7-3	TRBD2	TRBJ2-1	-	TGTGCCAGCAGGCCGAGAGGGACTAGCGGGAGCGAGCAGTTCTTC	CASRPRGTSGSEQFF
TRBV7-2	-	TRBJ2-7	-	TGTGCCAGCAGCCCGGCAGGGATCCCCACCTACGAGCAGTACTTC	CASSPAGIPTYEQYF
TRBV9	TRBD1	TRBJ1-5	-	TGTGCCAGCAGCGGCAGGGGGGACAATCAGCCCCAGCATTTT	CASSGRGDNQPQHF
TRBV19	TRBD2	TRBJ2-7	-	TGTGCCAGTAGTAATAGCGGGATTCAGGAGCAGTACTTC	CASSNSGIQEQYF
TRBV27	TRBD2	TRBJ2-7	once	TGTGCCAGCAGTCCCCTGACTAGCGGGACCTACGAGCAGTACTTC	CASSPLTSGTYEQYF
TRBV29-1	-	TRBJ2-5	-	TGCAGCGTTGAACAGGGCCAAGAGACCCAGTACTTC	CSVEQGQETQYF
TRBV11-1	TRBD1	TRBJ1-1	-	TGTGCCAGCAGCCTACGACAGGGCATCGAAGCTTTCTTT	CASSLRQGIEAFF
TRBV7-2	TRBD2	TRBJ2-7	-	TGTGCCAGCAGCCCGCTTACTAGCGGGAGGCACGAGCAGTACTTC	CASSPLTSGRHEQYF
TRBV18	-	TRBJ1-4	-	TGTGCCAGCTCACCGAGTCTCGCAGGGAATGGCGAAAAACTGTTTTTT	CASSPSLAGNGEKLFF